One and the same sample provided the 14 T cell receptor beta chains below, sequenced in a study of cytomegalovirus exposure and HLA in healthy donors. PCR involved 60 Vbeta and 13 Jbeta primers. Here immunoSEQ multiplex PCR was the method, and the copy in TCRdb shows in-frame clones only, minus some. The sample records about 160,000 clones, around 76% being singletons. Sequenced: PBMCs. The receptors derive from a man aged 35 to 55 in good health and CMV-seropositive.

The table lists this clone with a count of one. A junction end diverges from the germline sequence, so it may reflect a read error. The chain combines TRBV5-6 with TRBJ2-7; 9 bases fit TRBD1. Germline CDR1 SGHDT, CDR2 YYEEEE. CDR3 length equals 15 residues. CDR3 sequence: CASNLMGQGRYEQYF. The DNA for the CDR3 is TGTGCCAGCAACTTGATGGGACAGGGACGCTACGAGCAGTACTTC.

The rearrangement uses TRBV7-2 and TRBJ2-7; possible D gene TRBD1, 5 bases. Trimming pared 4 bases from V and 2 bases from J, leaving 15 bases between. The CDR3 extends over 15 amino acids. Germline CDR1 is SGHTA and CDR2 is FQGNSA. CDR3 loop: CASSYDRESTYEQYF. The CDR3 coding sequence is TGTGCCAGCAGCTATGACAGAGAATCAACCTACGAGCAGTACTTC.

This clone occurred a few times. DNA for the CDR3: TGTGCCATCAGTGGGACAGATCAGTATGGCTACACCTTC. Translated: CAISGTDQYGYTF. This chain joins TRBV10-3 and TRBJ1-2, with D perhaps matching TRBD1 (6 bases). The CDR3 is 13 residues long. Germline loops: CDR1 ENHRY, CDR2 SYGVKD. Between the trimmed V and J ends, which lost 4 bases and 5 bases, there was a span of 11 bases.

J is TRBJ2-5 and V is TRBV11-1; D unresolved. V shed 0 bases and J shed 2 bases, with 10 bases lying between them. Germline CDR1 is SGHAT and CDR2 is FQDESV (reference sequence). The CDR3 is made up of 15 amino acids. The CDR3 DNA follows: TGTGCCAGCAGCTTAGCGCAGGTGGCGCAAGAGACCCAGTACTTC. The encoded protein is CASSLAQVAQETQYF.

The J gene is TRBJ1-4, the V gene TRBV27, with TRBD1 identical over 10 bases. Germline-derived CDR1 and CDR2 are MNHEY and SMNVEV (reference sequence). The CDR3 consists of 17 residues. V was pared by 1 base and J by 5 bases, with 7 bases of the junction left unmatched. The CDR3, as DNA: TGTGCCAGCAGTTTATGGGGACAGGGGCCCAAGAATGAAAAACTGTTTTTT. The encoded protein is CASSLWGQGPKNEKLFF.

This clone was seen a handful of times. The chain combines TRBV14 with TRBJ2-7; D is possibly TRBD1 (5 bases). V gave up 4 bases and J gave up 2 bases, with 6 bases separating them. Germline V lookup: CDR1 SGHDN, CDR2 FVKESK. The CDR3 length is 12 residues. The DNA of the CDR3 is TGTGCCAGCAGCCGGACACCCTACGAGCAGTACTTC. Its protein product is CASSRTPYEQYF.

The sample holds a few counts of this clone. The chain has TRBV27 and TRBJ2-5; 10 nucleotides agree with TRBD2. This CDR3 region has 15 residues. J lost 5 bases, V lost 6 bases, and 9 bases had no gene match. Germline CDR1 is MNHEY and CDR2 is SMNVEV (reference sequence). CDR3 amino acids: CASRREASGGETQYF. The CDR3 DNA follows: TGTGCCAGCAGAAGGGAGGCTAGCGGGGGTGAGACCCAGTACTTC.

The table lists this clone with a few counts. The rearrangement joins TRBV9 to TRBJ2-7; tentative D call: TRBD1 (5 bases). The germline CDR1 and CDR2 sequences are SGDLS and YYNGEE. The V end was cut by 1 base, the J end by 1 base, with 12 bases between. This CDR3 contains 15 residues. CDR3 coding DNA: TGTGCCAGCAGCGTAAATGACAGTCCATCCTACGAGCAGTACTTC. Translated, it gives CASSVNDSPSYEQYF.

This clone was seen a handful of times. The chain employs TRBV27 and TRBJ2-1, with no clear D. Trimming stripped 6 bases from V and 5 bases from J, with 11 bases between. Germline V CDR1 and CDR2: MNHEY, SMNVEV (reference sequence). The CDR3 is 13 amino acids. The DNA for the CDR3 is TGTGCCAGCAGGTCCCCGGGTAACAATGAGCAGTTCTTC. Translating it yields CASRSPGNNEQFF.

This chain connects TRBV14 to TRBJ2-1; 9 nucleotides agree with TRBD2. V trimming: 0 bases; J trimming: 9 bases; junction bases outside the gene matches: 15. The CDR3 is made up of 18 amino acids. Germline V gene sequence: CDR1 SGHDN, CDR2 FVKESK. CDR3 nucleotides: TGTGCCAGCAGCCAAGATCCCCCCGCAGCGGGGGGAACAAGTGAGCAGTTCTTC. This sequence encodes CASSQDPPAAGGTSEQFF.

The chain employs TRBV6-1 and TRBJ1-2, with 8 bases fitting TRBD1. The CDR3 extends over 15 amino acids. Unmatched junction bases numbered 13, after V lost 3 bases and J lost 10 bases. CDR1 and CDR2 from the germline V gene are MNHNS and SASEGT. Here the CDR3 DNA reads TGTGCCAGCAGTGACGCAGGGGGCGAAGGCTTTGTCTACACCTTC. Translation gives CASSDAGGEGFVYTF.

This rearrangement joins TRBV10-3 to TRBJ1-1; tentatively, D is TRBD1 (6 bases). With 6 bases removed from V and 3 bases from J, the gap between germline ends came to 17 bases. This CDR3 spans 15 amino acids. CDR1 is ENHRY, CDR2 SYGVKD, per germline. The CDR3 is CAISQPTGRYTEAFF. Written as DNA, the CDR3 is TGTGCCATCAGCCAACCGACAGGAAGGTACACTGAAGCTTTCTTT.

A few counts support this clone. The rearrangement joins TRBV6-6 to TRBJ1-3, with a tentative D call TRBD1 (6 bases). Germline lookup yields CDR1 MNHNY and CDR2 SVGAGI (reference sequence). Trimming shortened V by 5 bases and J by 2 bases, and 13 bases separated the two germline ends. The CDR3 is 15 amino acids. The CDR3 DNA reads TGTGCCAGCAGTCATGCAGGGGTGGCTGGAAACACCATATATTTT. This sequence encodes CASSHAGVAGNTIYF.

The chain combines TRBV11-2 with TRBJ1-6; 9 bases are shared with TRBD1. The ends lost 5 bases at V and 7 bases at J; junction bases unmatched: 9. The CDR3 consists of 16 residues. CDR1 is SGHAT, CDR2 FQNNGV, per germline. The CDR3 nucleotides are TGTGCCAGCAGCCGTACAGGGGGCTGGGGGAATTCACCCCTCCACTTT. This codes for CASSRTGGWGNSPLHF.